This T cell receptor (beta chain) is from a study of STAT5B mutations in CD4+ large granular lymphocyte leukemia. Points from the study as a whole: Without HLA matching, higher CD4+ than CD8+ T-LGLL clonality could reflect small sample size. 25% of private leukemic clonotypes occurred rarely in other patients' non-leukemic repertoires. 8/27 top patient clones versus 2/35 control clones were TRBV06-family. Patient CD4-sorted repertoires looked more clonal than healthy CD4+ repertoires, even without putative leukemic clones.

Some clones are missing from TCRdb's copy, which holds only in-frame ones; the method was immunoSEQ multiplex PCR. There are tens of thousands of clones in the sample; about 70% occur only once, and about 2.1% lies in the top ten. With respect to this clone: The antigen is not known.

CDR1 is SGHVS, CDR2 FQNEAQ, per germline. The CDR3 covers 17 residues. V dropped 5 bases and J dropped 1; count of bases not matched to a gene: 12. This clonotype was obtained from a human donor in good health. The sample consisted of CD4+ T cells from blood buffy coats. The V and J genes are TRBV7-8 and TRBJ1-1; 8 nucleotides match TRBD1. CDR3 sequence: CASSTLHPGQGNTEAFF. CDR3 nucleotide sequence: TGTGCCAGCAGCACACTTCACCCCGGACAGGGGAACACTGAAGCTTTCTTT.